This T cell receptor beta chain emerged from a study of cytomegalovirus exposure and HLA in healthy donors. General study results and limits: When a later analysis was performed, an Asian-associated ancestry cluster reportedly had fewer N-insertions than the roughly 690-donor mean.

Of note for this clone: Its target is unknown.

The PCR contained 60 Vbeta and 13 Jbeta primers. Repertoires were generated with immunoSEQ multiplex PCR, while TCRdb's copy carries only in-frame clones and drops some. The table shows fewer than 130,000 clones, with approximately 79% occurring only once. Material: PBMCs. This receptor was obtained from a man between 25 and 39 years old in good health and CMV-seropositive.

In DNA form, the CDR3 reads TGTGCTAGTGGTTTGGATGCCCAGGGAAACACCATATATTTT. This sequence encodes CASGLDAQGNTIYF. The gene calls are TRBV12-5 and TRBJ1-3; D not certain. Germline V gene lookup returns CDR1 LGHNT and CDR2 FRNRAP. This CDR3 has 14 amino acids. Trimming shortened V by 1 base and J by 4 bases, and 8 bases separated the two germline ends.